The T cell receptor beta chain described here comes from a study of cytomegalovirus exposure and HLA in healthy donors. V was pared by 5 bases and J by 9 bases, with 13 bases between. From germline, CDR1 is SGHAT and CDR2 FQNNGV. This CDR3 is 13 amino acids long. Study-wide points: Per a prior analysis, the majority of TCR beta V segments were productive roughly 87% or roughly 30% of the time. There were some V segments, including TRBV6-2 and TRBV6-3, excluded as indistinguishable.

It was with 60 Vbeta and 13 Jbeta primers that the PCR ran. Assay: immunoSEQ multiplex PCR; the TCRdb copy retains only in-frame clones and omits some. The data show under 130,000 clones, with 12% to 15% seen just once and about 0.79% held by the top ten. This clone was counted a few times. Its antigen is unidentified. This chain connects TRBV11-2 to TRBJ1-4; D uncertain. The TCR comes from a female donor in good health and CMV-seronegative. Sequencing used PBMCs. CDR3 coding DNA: TGTGCCAGCAGCGCCCCCGGGTTACAAAAACTGTTTTTT. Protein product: CASSAPGLQKLFF.